This TCR beta chain was captured by sequencing in a study of OX40 agonist ivuxolimab in advanced cancers. Study-wide context: Patients were treated with ivuxolimab, an agonistic anti-OX40 (CD134) antibody. Whole-study results and caveats: The study found that CD8+ T cells averaged more expanded clones than CD4+. Circulating CD4+ and CD8+ T cells showed clonal expansion by week 6 at 0.1 to 3.0 mg/kg.

Drawing of blood for sampling happened at baseline, at cycle 4 day 1, and at cycle 7 day 1. Germline V gene lookup returns CDR1 KGHSH and CDR2 LQKENI. V was cut by 6 bases and J by 0 bases, with 15 bases left in between. The CDR3 runs to 16 residues. As concerns this clone: Antigen: not known.

The repertoire was sequenced with immunoSEQ multiplex PCR; TCRdb's copy has only in-frame clones and lacks some. The sample lists just over 70,000 clones, 84% seen once, with around 0.78% in the top ten. The genes are TRBV18 and TRBJ1-3; D perhaps matches TRBD1 (5 bases). This specimen was CD4+ or CD8+ T cells sorted from blood, taken in a trial of the OX40 agonist ivuxolimab. The TCR sequence derives from an adult with an advanced solid tumor such as melanoma, head and neck, liver or kidney cancer. CDR3 loop: CASSRSQGFSGNTIYF. The DNA of the CDR3 is TGTGCCAGCTCGCGTTCGCAGGGTTTCTCTGGAAACACCATATATTTT.